The 9 T cell receptor beta chains below come from one sample, sequenced in a study of CD8+CD57+ T cells in acquired aplastic anemia. For CDR3 and TCR beta VDJ profiling, genomic DNA was the template used. TCRdb independently ran MiXCR on the reads; one entry per CDR3 protein. The profile shows 50,000 to 65,000 distinct CDR3 sequences, about 54% of them singletons. The sample was sorted CD4+, CD8+, or CD8+CD57+ T cells (not recorded which) from PBMCs. These receptors were obtained from a human donor in good health, serving as a control.

The gene calls are TRBV5-1 and TRBJ2-7, with 10 bases identical to TRBD2. The J segment lost 3 bases and the V segment lost 2 bases, leaving 2 bases of the junction unmatched. The CDR3 has 14 residues. Germline assignment: CDR1 SGHRS and CDR2 YFSETQ. CDR3 sequence reads: CASSFRLAGYEQYF. The CDR3 nucleotides read TGCGCCAGCAGCTTCCGACTAGCGGGCTACGAGCAGTACTTC.

This clonotype was counted only a few times. V is TRBV7-2 and J is TRBJ2-7; the match to TRBD2 covers 10 bases. V shed 3 bases and J 3 bases; nucleotides not matched to a gene: 2. Germline CDR1 and CDR2: SGHTA and FQGNSA. The length of the CDR3 is 14 residues. The CDR3 DNA reads as TGTGCCAGCAGCTTCACTAGCGGGGACTACGAGCAGTACTTC. As protein: CASSFTSGDYEQYF.

The gene calls are TRBV25-1 and TRBJ2-7, with 8 positions matching TRBD1. This CDR3 comprises 16 residues. The V gene end was trimmed by 4 bases and the J gene end by 2 bases; junction bases not matched to a gene: 10. Germline V CDR1 and CDR2: MGHDK, SYGVNS. The CDR3 DNA sequence: TGTGCCAGCAGTGGCCCCCGGACAGGGCAAACCTACGAGCAGTACTTC. It specifies CASSGPRTGQTYEQYF.

The chain joins TRBV7-2 to TRBJ2-7; 8 positions agree with TRBD2. The V and J ends lost 5 bases and 2 bases, in that order; junction bases with no gene match: 5. Germline CDR1 SGHTA, CDR2 FQGNSA. This CDR3 comprises 14 residues. CDR3 nucleotide sequence: TGTGCCAGCAGCGCCGGGACTAGACCCTACGAGCAGTACTTC. Amino acid sequence: CASSAGTRPYEQYF.

The chain uses TRBV2 and TRBJ2-1, with D possibly matching TRBD2 (5 bases). The V gene lost 3 bases and the J gene lost 9 bases, with 12 bases spanning the gap. The CDR3 consists of 13 residues. Germline V CDR1 and CDR2: SNHLY, FYNNEI. The CDR3 loop reads CASSDQWAGEQFF. The CDR3 DNA is TGTGCCAGCAGTGATCAGTGGGCGGGTGAGCAGTTCTTC.

The J gene is TRBJ1-5, the V gene TRBV27; tentative D call: TRBD1 (5 bases). The germline CDR1 and CDR2 sequences are MNHEY and SMNVEV (reference sequence). There are 17 residues in the CDR3. Trimming shortened V by 5 bases and J by 0 bases, and 17 bases separated the two germline ends. CDR3 bases: TGTGCCAGCAGTCCCGACCTTGGGGGGAGTAGCAATCAGCCCCAGCATTTT. This gives the protein CASSPDLGGSSNQPQHF.

The chain links TRBV20-1 to TRBJ2-7; 9 bases align to TRBD1. V lost 3 bases to trimming and J lost 7 bases; unmatched junction nucleotides: 10. The CDR3 length is 14 residues. Germline CDR1 is DFQATT and CDR2 is SNEGSKA (reference sequence). For the CDR3, the DNA is TGCAGTGCTAGTTCCGGGACAGGGTTGGGAGAGCAGTACTTC. Its translation: CSASSGTGLGEQYF.

This clonotype appeared once. The V gene is TRBV19, the J gene TRBJ1-1; weak D call: TRBD1 (6 bases). This CDR3 has 15 amino acids. V was clipped by 5 bases and J by 1 base, with 14 bases between them. Germline V CDR1 and CDR2: LNHDA, SQIVND (reference sequence). This CDR3 reads CASSSSGGQNTEAFF. In DNA, the CDR3 is TGTGCCAGTAGTTCCTCCGGGGGGCAGAACACTGAAGCTTTCTTT.

Many counts were recorded for this clonotype. The V call is TRBV3-1, the J call TRBJ1-6, with 9 nucleotides matching TRBD1. Germline CDR1 LGHDT, CDR2 YNNKEL (reference sequence). V lost 5 bases and J lost 9; bases outside the gene matches: 5. There are 14 residues in the CDR3. CDR3 sequence reads: CASSGTGFSSPLHF. CDR3 sequence (DNA): TGTGCCAGCAGCGGGACAGGGTTTAGTTCACCCCTCCACTTT.